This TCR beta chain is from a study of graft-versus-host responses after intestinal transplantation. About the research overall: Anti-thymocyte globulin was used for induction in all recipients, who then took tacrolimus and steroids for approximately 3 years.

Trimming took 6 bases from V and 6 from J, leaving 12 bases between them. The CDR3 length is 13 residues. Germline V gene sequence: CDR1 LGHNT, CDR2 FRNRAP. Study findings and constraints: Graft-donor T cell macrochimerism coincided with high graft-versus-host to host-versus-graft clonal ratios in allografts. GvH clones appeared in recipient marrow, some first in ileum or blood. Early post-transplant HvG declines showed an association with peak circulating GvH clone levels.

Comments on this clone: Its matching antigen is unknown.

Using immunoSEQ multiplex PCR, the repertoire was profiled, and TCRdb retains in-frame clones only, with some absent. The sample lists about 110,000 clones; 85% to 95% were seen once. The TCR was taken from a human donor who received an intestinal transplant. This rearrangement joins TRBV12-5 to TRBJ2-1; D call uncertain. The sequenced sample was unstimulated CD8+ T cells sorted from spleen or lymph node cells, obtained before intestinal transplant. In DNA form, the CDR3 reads TGTGCTAGTGGGTTTACTGGACGCAATGAGCAGTTCTTC. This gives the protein CASGFTGRNEQFF.